These 16 T cell receptor beta chains were sequenced from one sample in a study of blood T cell repertoires in COVID-19. Here immunoSEQ multiplex PCR was the method, and the copy in TCRdb shows in-frame clones only, minus some. The table shows more than 150,000 clones, with 94% occurring only once. Sequenced material: peripheral blood. The receptors stem from a man younger than 40 with COVID-19, enrolled during active disease.

Only a few counts were recorded for this clone. The chain recombines TRBV3-1 (or the pseudogene TRBV3-2) with TRBJ2-4; unclear D gene. CDR1 and CDR2 (germline): LGHDT, YNNKEL (reference sequence). Deletions cut 0 bases from V and 10 bases from J, with 10 bases between. There are 13 residues in the CDR3. The CDR3 DNA is TGTGCCAGCAGCCAAGATTTCAGAGGAATTCAGTACTTC. Translated, it gives CASSQDFRGIQYF.

This chain links TRBV5-6 with TRBJ2-5, with unresolved D. The CDR3 runs 15 residues. Trimming pared 3 bases from V and 0 bases from J, leaving 12 bases between. CDR1 is SGHDT, CDR2 YYEEEE, per germline. The CDR3 DNA is TGTGCCAGCAGCTGGGCCCCAATTGACCAAGAGACCCAGTACTTC. Translated: CASSWAPIDQETQYF. Supplemented by reference TRBV5-6 and TRBJ2-5, the full variable domain reads DAGVTQSPTHLIKTRGQQVTLRCSPKSGHDTVSWYQQALGQGPQFIFQYYEEEERQRGNFPDRFSGHQFPNYSSELNVNALLLGDSALYLCASSWAPIDQETQYFGPGTRLLVL.

This clone was seen only once. The chain carries TRBV19 and TRBJ1-1; D gene ambiguous. Trimming left V 2 bases short and J 1 base short, with 8 bases between. The germline CDR1 and CDR2 sequences are LNHDA and SQIVND (reference sequence). The CDR3 extends over 14 amino acids. In DNA, the CDR3 is TGTGCCAGTAGTATATGGTCGCGGAACACTGAAGCTTTCTTT. It translates to CASSIWSRNTEAFF.

This chain joins TRBV28 and TRBJ1-2; D gene unclear. The germline V gene encodes CDR1 MDHEN and CDR2 SYDVKM. CDR3 size: 13 residues. V was shortened by 6 bases and J by 9 bases, with 17 bases between the two germline ends. DNA of the CDR3: TGTGCCAGCAGCGTCACCGCTGAGGGTAGCTACACCTTC. It yields the protein CASSVTAEGSYTF.

The rearrangement links TRBV27 to TRBJ2-1; D possibly corresponds to TRBD1 (6 bases). V was pared by 5 bases and J by 3 bases, with 14 bases between. Germline CDR1 and CDR2: MNHEY and SMNVEV (reference sequence). The CDR3 is 15 amino acids. Written as DNA, the CDR3 is TGTGCCAGCAGTCCACTCAGGGGTCTCTACAATGAGCAGTTCTTC. Translated: CASSPLRGLYNEQFF.

The rearrangement joins TRBV5-3 to TRBJ1-5; tentatively, D is TRBD1 (5 bases). TRBV5-3 is flagged as an ORF with uncertain function. The CDR3 length is 15 residues. V was pared by 5 bases and J by 0 bases, with 12 bases between. CDR3 sequence reads: CARRNDRYSNQPQHF. CDR3 DNA: TGTGCCAGAAGGAACGACAGATATAGCAATCAGCCCCAGCATTTT.

The J gene is TRBJ1-1, the V gene TRBV28; 12 bases line up with TRBD1. This CDR3 contains 18 residues. Per germline, CDR1 MDHEN and CDR2 SYDVKM. The V gene end was trimmed by 5 bases and the J gene end by 5 bases; junction bases not matched to a gene: 15. CDR3 sequence: CASSLIPSRDRGRTEAFF. The CDR3 coding sequence is TGTGCCAGCAGTCTGATACCAAGCCGGGACAGGGGGCGGACTGAAGCTTTCTTT. The full variable domain, its missing parts supplied by reference TRBV28 and TRBJ1-1, is DVKVTQSSRYLVKRTGEKVFLECVQDMDHENMFWYRQDPGLGLRLIYFSYDVKMKEKGDIPEGYSVSREKKERFSLILESASTNQTSMYLCASSLIPSRDRGRTEAFFGQGTRLTVV.

This rearrangement joins TRBV19 to TRBJ1-1, with TRBD1 as a possible D gene (5 bases). The V end was cut by 1 base, the J end by 5 bases, with 8 bases between. Germline assignment: CDR1 LNHDA and CDR2 SQIVND (reference sequence). The CDR3 contains 13 residues. The CDR3 bases are TGTGCCAGTAGTATAGGACAGAAGACTGAAGCTTTCTTT. It codes for CASSIGQKTEAFF.

The CDR3 sequence is CASSYGQGKDTEAFF. CDR3 DNA: TGCGCCAGCAGCTACGGACAGGGAAAGGACACTGAAGCTTTCTTT. This sequence joins TRBV5-1 and TRBJ1-1; 8 positions agree with TRBD1. CDR3 length: 15 amino acids. Germline CDR1 reads SGHRS; CDR2 reads YFSETQ. Trimming took 3 bases from V and 3 from J; bases not matched to a gene: 7.

J is TRBJ1-5 and V is TRBV19; 7 bases line up with TRBD1. Trimming cost V 6 bases and J 7 bases; bases outside gene matches: 12. CDR3 length: 15 residues. The germline V gene has CDR1 LNHDA and CDR2 SQIVND (reference sequence). In DNA, the CDR3 is TGTGCCAGTAGAAGCCGGACAGGAGGCGGCCAGCCCCAGCATTTT. Translating gives CASRSRTGGGQPQHF. The entire variable domain, with the rest obtained from reference TRBV19 and TRBJ1-5, is as follows: DGGITQSPKYLFRKEGQNVTLSCEQNLNHDAMYWYRQDPGQGLRLIYYSQIVNDFQKGDIAEGYSVSREKKESFPLTVTSAQKNPTAFYLCASRSRTGGGQPQHFGDGTRLSIL.

The rearrangement uses TRBV5-4 and TRBJ1-1; D might be TRBD1 (5 bases). This CDR3 contains 15 residues. Germline V CDR1 and CDR2: SGHNT, YYREEE (reference sequence). V lost 2 bases, J lost 1 base, and 12 bases lay in between. This CDR3 is CASSLRDRQNTEAFF. As DNA, the CDR3 is TGTGCCAGCAGCTTACGCGACAGACAGAACACTGAAGCTTTCTTT.

This chain joins TRBV2 and TRBJ2-7, with TRBD2 matching 9 bases. With 0 bases clipped from V and 6 bases from J, the junction kept 0 bases outside the gene matches. In germline, CDR1 is SNHLY, CDR2 FYNNEI. The CDR3 is made up of 13 amino acids. In nucleotides, the CDR3 is TGTGCCAGCAGTGAAGCGCGGGGGGGCGAGCAGTACTTC. Translating gives CASSEARGGEQYF.

The table lists this clone with a count of one. V and J are TRBV3-1 (or the pseudogene TRBV3-2) and TRBJ1-2; D is ambiguous. Germline CDR1 and CDR2: LGHDT and YNNKEL (reference sequence). CDR3 length: 13 amino acids. Deletions cut 0 bases from V and 8 bases from J, with 10 bases between. The CDR3 loop reads CASSQEIGGGYTF. As DNA, the CDR3 is TGTGCCAGCAGCCAAGAAATAGGCGGCGGCTACACCTTC.

This clone has just one count. The chain is built from TRBV11-2 and TRBJ2-1; D uncertain. V shed 0 bases and J shed 5 bases, with 5 bases lying between them. Germline values: CDR1 SGHAT, CDR2 FQNNGV. CDR3 length: 13 amino acids. This CDR3 is CASSLEGHNEQFF. The CDR3 DNA follows: TGTGCCAGCAGCTTAGAGGGCCACAATGAGCAGTTCTTC.

This chain links TRBV10-3 with TRBJ1-2; 9 nucleotides agree with TRBD1. Germline CDR1 reads ENHRY; CDR2 reads SYGVKD. The CDR3 consists of 15 residues. V lost 2 bases to trimming and J lost 0 bases; unmatched junction nucleotides: 1. CDR3: CAISEGQGTNYGYTF. The CDR3 DNA sequence: TGTGCCATCAGTGAGGGACAGGGGACTAACTATGGCTACACCTTC.

The V gene is TRBV7-2, the J gene TRBJ1-4; D is unclear. V was cut by 1 base and J by 8 bases, with 14 bases left in between. The germline CDR1 and CDR2 sequences are SGHTA and FQGNSA. There are 15 residues in the CDR3. The CDR3 sequence is CASSLVPGTVEKLFF. CDR3 DNA sequence: TGTGCCAGCAGCTTAGTGCCGGGAACCGTGGAAAAACTGTTTTTT.